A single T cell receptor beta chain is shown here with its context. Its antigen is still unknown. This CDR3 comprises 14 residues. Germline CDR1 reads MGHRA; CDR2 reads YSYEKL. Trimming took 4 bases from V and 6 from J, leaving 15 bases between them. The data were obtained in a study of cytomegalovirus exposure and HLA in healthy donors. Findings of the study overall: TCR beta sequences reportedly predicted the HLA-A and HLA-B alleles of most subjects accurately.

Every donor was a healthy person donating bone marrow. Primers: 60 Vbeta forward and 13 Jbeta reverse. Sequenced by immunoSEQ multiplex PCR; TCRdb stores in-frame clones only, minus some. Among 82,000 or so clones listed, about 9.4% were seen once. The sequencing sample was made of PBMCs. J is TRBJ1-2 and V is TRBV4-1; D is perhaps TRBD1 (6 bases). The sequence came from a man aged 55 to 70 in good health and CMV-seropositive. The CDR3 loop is CASSRSQGLDGYTF. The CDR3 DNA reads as TGCGCCAGCAGCCGTAGCCAGGGGCTCGATGGCTACACCTTC.